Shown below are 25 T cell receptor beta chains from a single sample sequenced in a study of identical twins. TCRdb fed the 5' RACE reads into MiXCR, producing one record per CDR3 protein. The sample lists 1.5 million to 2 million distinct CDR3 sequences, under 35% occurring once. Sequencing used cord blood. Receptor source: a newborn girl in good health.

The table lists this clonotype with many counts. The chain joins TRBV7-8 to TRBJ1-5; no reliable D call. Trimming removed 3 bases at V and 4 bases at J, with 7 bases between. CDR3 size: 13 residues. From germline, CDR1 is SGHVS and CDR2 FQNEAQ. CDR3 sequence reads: CASSFLGNQPQHF. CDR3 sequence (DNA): TGTGCCAGCAGCTTTTTGGGAAATCAGCCCCAGCATTTT.

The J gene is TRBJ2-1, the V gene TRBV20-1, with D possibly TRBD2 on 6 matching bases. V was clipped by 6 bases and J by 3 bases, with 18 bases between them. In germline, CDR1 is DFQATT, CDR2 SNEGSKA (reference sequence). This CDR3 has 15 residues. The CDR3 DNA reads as TGCAGTGCAAGGGACTTTGAGACCCTCTACAATGAGCAGTTCTTC. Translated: CSARDFETLYNEQFF.

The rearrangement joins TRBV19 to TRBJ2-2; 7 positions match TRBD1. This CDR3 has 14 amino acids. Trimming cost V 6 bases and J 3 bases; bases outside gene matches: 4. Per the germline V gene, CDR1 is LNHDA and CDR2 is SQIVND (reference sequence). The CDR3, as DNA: TGTGCCAGTAGGAGGGACAGTTACACCGGGGAGCTGTTTTTT. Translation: CASRRDSYTGELFF.

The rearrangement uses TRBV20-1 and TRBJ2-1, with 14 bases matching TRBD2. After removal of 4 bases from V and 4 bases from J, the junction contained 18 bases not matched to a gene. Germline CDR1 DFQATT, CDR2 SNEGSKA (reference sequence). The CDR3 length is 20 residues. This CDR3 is CSATFLTGLAGVITYNEQFF. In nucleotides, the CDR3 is TGCAGTGCTACCTTTTTAACGGGACTAGCGGGAGTAATCACATACAATGAGCAGTTCTTC.

In DNA form, the CDR3 reads TGTGCCAGCAGTTACTCTTGGGGGGATTCGCCCCCTAGCACAGATACGCAGTATTTT. Translating gives CASSYSWGDSPPSTDTQYF. The rearrangement joins TRBV6-5 to TRBJ2-3, with D tentatively TRBD2 (6 bases). The length of the CDR3 is 19 residues. CDR1 is MNHEY and CDR2 is SVGAGI in the germline V gene. The ends were cut back, 0 bases at V and 0 bases at J, with 19 bases in the middle.

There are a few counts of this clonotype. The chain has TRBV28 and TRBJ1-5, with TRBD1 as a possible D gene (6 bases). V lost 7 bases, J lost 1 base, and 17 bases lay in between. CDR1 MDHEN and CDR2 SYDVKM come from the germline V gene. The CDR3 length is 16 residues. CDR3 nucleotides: TGTGCCAGCACCTCTACCGGGACACCGAGCAATCAGCCCCAGCATTTT. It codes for CASTSTGTPSNQPQHF. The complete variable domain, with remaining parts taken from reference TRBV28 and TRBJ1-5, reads DVKVTQSSRYLVKRTGEKVFLECVQDMDHENMFWYRQDPGLGLRLIYFSYDVKMKEKGDIPEGYSVSREKKERFSLILESASTNQTSMYLCASTSTGTPSNQPQHFGDGTRLSIL.

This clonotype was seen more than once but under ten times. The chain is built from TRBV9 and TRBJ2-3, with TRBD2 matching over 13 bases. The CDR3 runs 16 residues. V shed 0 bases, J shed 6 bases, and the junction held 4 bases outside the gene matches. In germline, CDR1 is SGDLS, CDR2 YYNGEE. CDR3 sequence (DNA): TGTGCCAGCAGCGTAGTAGGGACTAGCGGGGCGGATACGCAGTATTTT. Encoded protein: CASSVVGTSGADTQYF. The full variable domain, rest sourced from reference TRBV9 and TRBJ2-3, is DSGVTQTPKHLITATGQRVTLRCSPRSGDLSVYWYQQSLDQGLQFLIQYYNGEERAKGNILERFSAQQFPDLHSELNLSSLELGDSALYFCASSVVGTSGADTQYFGPGTRLTVL.

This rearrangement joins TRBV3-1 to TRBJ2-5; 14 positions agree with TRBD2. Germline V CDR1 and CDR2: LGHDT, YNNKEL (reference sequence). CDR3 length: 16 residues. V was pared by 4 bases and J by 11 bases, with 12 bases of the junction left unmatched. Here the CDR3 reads CASSRPGLAGVNEQYF. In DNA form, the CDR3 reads TGTGCCAGCAGCCGGCCGGGACTAGCGGGAGTTAATGAGCAGTACTTC.

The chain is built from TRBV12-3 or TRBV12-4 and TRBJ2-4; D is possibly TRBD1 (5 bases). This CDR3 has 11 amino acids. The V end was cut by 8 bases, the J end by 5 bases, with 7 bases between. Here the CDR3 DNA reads TGTGCCAGCGGCAGGGAAAACATTCAGTACTTC. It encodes CASGRENIQYF.

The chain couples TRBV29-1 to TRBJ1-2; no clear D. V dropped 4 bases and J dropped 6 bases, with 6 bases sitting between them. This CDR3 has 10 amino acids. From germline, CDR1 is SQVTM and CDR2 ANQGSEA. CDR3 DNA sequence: TGCAGCGTTGGTTTCGATGGCTACACCTTC. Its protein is CSVGFDGYTF.

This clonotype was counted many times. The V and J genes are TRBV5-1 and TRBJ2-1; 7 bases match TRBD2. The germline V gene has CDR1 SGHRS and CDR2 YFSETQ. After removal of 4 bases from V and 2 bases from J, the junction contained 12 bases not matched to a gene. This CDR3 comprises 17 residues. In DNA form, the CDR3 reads TGCGCCAGCAGCCCGCGTTTGCTAGCGGAGACCTACAATGAGCAGTTCTTC. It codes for CASSPRLLAETYNEQFF.

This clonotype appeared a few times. CDR3 loop: CASSPGQDGLTDTQYF. CDR3 DNA: TGTGCCAGCAGCCCCGGGCAGGACGGCCTCACGGATACGCAGTATTTT. The rearrangement joins TRBV7-2 to TRBJ2-3, with unresolved D. The V end was cut by 5 bases, the J end by 6 bases, with 21 bases between. Per the germline V gene, CDR1 is SGHTA and CDR2 is FQGNSA. This CDR3 is built from 16 residues. The whole variable domain, filled in from reference TRBV7-2 and TRBJ2-3, reads GAGVSQSPSNKVTEKGKDVELRCDPISGHTALYWYRQSLGQGLEFLIYFQGNSAPDKSGLPSDRFSAERTGGSVSTLTIQRTQQEDSAVYLCASSPGQDGLTDTQYFGPGTRLTVL.

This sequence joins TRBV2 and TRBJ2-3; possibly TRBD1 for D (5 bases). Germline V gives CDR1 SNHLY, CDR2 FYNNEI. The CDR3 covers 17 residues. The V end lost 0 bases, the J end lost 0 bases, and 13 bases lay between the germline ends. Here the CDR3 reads CASSEAWGRGSTDTQYF. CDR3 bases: TGTGCCAGCAGTGAAGCGTGGGGTAGGGGAAGCACAGATACGCAGTATTTT. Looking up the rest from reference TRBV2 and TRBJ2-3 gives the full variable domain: EPEVTQTPSHQVTQMGQEVILRCVPISNHLYFYWYRQILGQKVEFLVSFYNNEISEKSEIFDDQFSVERPDGSNFTLKIRSTKLEDSAMYFCASSEAWGRGSTDTQYFGPGTRLTVL.

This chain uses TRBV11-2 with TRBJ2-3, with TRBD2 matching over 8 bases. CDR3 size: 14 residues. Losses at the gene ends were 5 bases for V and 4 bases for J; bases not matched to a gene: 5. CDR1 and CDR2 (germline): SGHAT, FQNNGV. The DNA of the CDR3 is TGTGCCAGCAGCACGGGACTAGTTGCAGATACGCAGTATTTT. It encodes CASSTGLVADTQYF.

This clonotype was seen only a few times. CDR3 protein: CASGETNSYEQYF. In DNA, the CDR3 is TGTGCCAGCGGGGAGACTAACTCCTACGAGCAGTACTTC. V usage is TRBV7-9 and J usage is TRBJ2-7, with TRBD2 as a possible D gene (5 bases). Between the trimmed V and J ends, which lost 8 bases and 0 bases, there was a span of 11 bases. CDR1 and CDR2 (germline): SEHNR, FQNEAQ (reference sequence). The CDR3 extends over 13 amino acids.

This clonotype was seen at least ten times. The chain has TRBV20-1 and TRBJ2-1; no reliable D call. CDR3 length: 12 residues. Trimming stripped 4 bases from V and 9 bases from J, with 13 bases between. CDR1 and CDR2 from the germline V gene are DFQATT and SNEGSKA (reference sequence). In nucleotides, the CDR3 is TGCAGTGCTACGTTTGGGTACGGTGAGCAGTTCTTC. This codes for CSATFGYGEQFF.

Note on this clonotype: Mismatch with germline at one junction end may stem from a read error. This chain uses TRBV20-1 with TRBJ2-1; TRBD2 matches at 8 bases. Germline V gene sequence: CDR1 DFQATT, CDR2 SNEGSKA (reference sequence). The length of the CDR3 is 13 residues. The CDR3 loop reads CSARGTSSDEQFF. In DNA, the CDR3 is TGCAGTGCCAGAGGGACTAGTTCGGATGAGCAGTTCTTC.

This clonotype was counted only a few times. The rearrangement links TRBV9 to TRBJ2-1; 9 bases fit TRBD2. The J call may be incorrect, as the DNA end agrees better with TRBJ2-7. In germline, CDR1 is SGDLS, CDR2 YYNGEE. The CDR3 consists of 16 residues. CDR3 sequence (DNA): TGTGCCAGCAGCGCCCCAGGACTAGCGTCCTACAATGAGCAGTACTTC. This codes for CASSAPGLASYNEQYF.

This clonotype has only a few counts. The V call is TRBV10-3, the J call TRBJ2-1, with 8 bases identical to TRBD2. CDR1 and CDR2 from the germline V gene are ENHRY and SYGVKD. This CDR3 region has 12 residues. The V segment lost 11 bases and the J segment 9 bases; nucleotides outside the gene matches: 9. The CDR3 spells CAVRGRTGEQFF. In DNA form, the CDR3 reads TGTGCCGTCCGCGGGAGGACGGGTGAGCAGTTCTTC.

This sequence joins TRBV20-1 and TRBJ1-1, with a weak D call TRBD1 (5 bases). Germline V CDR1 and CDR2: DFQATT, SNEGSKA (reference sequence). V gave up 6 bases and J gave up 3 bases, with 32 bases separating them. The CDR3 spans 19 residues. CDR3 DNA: TGCAGTGCCAGGGAAATCGGCGGGGGGATCGTAGGGAAGTACACTGAAGCTTTCTTT. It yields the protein CSAREIGGGIVGKYTEAFF.

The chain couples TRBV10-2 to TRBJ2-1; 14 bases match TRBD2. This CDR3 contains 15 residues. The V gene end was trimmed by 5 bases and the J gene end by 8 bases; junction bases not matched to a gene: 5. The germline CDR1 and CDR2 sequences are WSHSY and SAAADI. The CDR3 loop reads CASSTGTSGSYEQFF. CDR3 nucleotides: TGCGCCAGCAGTACCGGGACTAGCGGGAGTTATGAGCAGTTCTTC.

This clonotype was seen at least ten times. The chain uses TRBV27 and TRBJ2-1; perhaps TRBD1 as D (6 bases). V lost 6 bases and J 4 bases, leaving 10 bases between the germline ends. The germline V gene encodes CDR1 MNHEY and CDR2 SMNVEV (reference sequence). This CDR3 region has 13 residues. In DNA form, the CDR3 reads TGTGCCAGCAGCTTCGGACAGTACAATGAGCAGTTCTTC. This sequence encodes CASSFGQYNEQFF.

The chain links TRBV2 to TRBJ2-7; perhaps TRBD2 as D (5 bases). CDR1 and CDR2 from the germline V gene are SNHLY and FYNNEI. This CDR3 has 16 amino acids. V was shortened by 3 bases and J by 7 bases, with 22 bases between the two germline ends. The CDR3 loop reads CASSERANPGYNEQYF. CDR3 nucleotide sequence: TGTGCCAGCAGTGAGAGGGCCAACCCAGGCTACAATGAGCAGTACTTC.

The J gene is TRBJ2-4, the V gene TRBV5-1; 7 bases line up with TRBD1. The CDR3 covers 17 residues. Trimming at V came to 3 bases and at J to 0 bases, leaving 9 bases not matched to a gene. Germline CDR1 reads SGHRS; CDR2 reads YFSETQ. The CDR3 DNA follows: TGCGCCAGCAGCTCGACACGACAGGGTCTAGCCAAAAACATTCAGTACTTC. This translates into CASSSTRQGLAKNIQYF.

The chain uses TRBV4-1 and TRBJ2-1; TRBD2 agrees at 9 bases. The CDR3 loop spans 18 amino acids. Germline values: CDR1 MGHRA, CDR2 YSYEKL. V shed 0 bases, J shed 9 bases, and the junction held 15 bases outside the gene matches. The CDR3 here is CASSQDPAGGVVHVEQFF. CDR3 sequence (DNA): TGCGCCAGCAGCCAAGATCCAGCGGGGGGAGTTGTACACGTTGAGCAGTTCTTC.